The clone carrying this T cell receptor (beta chain) has a count of ten or more. The sample comes from a study of T cells after yellow fever vaccination. TCRdb re-analysed the 5' RACE reads in MiXCR, keeping a single row per CDR3 protein. The top ten hold less than 40% of the sample, which has 120,000 or so distinct CDR3 sequences, 8% to 10% seen once. Trimming shortened V by 4 bases and J by 4 bases, and 15 bases separated the two germline ends. The CDR3 runs to 15 residues. CDR1 is LGHNA, CDR2 YSLEER, per germline. This sample comprised CD8+ T cells sorted from PBMCs, obtained on the day of the yellow fever booster vaccination. J is TRBJ2-3 and V is TRBV4-3; maybe TRBD2 (6 bases). This sequence originates from a man aged 18 to 30 who received the YFV17D yellow fever vaccine. The CDR3 region has the DNA TGCGCCAGCAGCCCGTTAGGGAGGCGAGCAGATACGCAGTATTTT. As protein: CASSPLGRRADTQYF.